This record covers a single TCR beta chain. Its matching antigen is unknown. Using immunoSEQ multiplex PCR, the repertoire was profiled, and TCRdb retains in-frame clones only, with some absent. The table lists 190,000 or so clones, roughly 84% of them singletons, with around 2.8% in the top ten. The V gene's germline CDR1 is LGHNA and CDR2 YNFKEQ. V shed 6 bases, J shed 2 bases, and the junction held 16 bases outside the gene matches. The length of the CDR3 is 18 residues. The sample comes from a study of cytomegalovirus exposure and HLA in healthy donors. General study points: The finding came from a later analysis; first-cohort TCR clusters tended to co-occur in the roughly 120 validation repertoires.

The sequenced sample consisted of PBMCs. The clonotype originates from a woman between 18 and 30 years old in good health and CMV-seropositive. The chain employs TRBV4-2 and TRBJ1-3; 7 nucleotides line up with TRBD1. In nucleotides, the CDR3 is TGTGCCAGCAGACGTAGAGTGGGACAGTCCTTAGCTGGAAACACCATATATTTT. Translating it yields CASRRRVGQSLAGNTIYF.